This paragraph reports one T cell receptor (beta chain). Its specificity is not known. This entry is derived from a study of cytotoxic CD8 clonotypes in ibrutinib-treated CLL. In the study overall: The authors obtained response samples at a median of around 11 months of treatment, range 6 to 36. Mean per-sample yields comprised roughly 260,000 productive templates and 94,082 productive rearrangements. General study findings and limits: T-cell clonality at baseline went above that of age-matched healthy donors and rose and fell with circulating CD8+ T-cell counts.

Repertoires were generated with immunoSEQ multiplex PCR, while TCRdb's copy carries only in-frame clones and drops some. Among 270,000 or so clones listed, roughly four fifths were seen once. Trimming shortened V by 5 bases and J by 0 bases, and 16 bases separated the two germline ends. This CDR3 is built from 16 residues. CDR1 is SGHAT and CDR2 is FQNNGV in the germline V gene. The material sequenced was PBMCs, taken at disease progression, from a patient treated with ibrutinib. This chain uses TRBV11-2 with TRBJ1-1, with TRBD1 as a possible D gene (5 bases). The TCR was taken from a human donor with chronic lymphocytic leukemia. Here the CDR3 reads CASSAGPTRLNTEAFF. CDR3 in DNA: TGTGCCAGCAGCGCGGGACCGACTCGTTTGAACACTGAAGCTTTCTTT.